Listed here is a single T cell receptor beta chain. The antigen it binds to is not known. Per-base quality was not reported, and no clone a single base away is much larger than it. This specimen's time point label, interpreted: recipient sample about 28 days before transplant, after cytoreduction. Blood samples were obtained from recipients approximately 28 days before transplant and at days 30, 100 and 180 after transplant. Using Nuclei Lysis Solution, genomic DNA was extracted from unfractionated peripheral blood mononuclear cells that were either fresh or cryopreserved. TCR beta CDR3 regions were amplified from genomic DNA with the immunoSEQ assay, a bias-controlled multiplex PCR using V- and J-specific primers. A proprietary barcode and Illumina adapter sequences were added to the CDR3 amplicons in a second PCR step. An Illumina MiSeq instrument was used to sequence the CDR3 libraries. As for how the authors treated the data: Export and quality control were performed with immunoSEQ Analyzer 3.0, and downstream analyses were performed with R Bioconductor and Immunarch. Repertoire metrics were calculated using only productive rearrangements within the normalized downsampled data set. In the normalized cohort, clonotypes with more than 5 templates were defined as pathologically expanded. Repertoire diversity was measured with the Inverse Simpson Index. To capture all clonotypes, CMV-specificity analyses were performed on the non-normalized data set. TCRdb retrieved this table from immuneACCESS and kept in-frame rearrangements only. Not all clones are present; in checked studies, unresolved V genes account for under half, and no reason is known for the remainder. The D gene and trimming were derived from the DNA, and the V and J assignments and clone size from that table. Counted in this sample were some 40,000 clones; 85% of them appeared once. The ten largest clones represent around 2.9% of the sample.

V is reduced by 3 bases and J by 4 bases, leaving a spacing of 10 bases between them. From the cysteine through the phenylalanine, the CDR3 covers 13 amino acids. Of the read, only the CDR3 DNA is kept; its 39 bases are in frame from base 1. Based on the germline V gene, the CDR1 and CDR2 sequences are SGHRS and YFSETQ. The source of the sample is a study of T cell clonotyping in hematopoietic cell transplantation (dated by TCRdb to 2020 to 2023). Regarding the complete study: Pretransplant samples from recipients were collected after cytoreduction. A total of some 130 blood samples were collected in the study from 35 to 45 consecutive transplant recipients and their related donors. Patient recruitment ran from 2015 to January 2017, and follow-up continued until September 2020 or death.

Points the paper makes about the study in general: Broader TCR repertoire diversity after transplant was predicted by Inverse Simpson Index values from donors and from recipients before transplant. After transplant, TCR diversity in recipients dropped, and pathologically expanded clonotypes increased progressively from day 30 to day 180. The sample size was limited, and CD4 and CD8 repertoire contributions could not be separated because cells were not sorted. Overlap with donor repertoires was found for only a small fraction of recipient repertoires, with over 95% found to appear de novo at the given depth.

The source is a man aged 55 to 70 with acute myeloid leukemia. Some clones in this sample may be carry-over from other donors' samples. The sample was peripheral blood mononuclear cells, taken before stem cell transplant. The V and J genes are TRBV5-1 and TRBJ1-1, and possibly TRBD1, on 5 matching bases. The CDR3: CASSSLGGTEAFF. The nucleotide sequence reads TGCGCCAGCAGCTCATTGGGGGGCACTGAAGCTTTCTTT.